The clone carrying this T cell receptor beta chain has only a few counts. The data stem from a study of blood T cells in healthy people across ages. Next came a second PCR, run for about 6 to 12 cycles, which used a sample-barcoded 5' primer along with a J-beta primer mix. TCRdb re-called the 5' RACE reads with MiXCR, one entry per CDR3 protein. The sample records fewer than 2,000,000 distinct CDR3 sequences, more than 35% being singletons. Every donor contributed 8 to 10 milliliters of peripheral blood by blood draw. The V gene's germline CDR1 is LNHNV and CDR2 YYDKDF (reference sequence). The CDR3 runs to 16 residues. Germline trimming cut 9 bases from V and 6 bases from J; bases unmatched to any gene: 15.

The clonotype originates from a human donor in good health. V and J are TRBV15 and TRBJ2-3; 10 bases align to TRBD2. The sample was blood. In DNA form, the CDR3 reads TGTGCCACGAACGAACCCGGGACTAGCGTAGGTGATACGCAGTATTTT. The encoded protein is CATNEPGTSVGDTQYF.